The 26 T cell receptor beta chains below were found in one sample sequenced in a study of shared clonotypes between healthy human individuals. Naive CD8 cells comprised CD45RO-negative, CCR7-positively selected cells, excluding terminally differentiated effector memory CD45RA+ cells. Sequencing was performed with immunoSEQ multiplex PCR; in TCRdb, only in-frame clones are kept and a portion is missing. The table has 2 million or so clones, over 85% seen once. The sample taken for sequencing was naive CD8+ T cells sorted from blood. The source is a man younger than 30 in good health.

The rearrangement uses TRBV6-5 and TRBJ2-2; no reliable D call. Trimming took 0 bases from V and 1 from J, leaving 9 bases between them. The germline gives CDR1 MNHEY, CDR2 SVGAGI. This CDR3 comprises 16 residues. This CDR3 reads CASSYSFGLNTGELFF. CDR3 bases: TGTGCCAGCAGTTACTCATTTGGTCTGAACACCGGGGAGCTGTTTTTT.

This chain joins TRBV5-6 and TRBJ2-7; unclear D gene. V was trimmed by 4 bases and J by 0 bases, leaving 8 bases between them. Per germline, CDR1 SGHDT and CDR2 YYEEEE. The CDR3 runs to 13 residues. The CDR3 reads CASSTASSYEQYF. The CDR3 bases are TGTGCCAGCAGCACCGCTAGCTCCTACGAGCAGTACTTC.

In nucleotides, the CDR3 is TGTGCCAGCTCGAAGTCTTCGGGCGGGACTGAAGCTTTCTTT. It specifies CASSKSSGGTEAFF. V usage is TRBV18 and J usage is TRBJ1-1; D remains ambiguous. Trimming shortened V by 6 bases and J by 5 bases, and 16 bases separated the two germline ends. This CDR3 region has 14 residues. Germline-derived CDR1 and CDR2 are KGHSH and LQKENI.

V usage is TRBV4-2 and J usage is TRBJ1-1; 10 nucleotides align to TRBD1. J was trimmed by 4 bases and V by 6 bases; bases with no gene match: 14. This CDR3 contains 17 residues. Germline CDR1 is LGHNA and CDR2 is YNFKEQ. CDR3 bases: TGTGCCAGCAGACCCTCCAGTTCGGGACAGGGGCCCACTGAAGCTTTCTTT. This gives the protein CASRPSSSGQGPTEAFF.

Only one count was recorded for this clone. The chain has TRBV10-3 and TRBJ2-7; D is undetermined. Germline V gives CDR1 ENHRY, CDR2 SYGVKD. The CDR3 has 14 residues. Trimming took off 3 bases at V and 2 bases at J, with 11 bases between the two ends. This chain's CDR3 is CAISEGSGTYEQYF. The CDR3, as DNA: TGTGCCATCAGTGAAGGATCTGGGACCTACGAGCAGTACTTC.

The J gene is TRBJ2-6, the V gene TRBV2; 12 bases line up with TRBD1. V was clipped by 10 bases and J by 2 bases; unmatched bases: 9. The CDR3 extends over 17 amino acids. The germline gives CDR1 SNHLY, CDR2 FYNNEI. The CDR3 DNA follows: TGTGCCACCTCACCGGGGACAGGGGGCGCTGGGGCCAACGTCCTGACTTTC. It yields the protein CATSPGTGGAGANVLTF.

The V call is TRBV6-1, the J call TRBJ1-2; TRBD1 might be the D (6 bases). V gave up 8 bases and J gave up 0 bases, with 10 bases separating them. The CDR3 extends over 13 amino acids. Looked up from germline, CDR1 is MNHNS and CDR2 is SASEGT. CDR3 sequence reads: CASRTETNYGYTF. The DNA for the CDR3 is TGTGCCAGCCGGACAGAAACTAACTATGGCTACACCTTC.

J is TRBJ2-7 and V is TRBV7-6; D tentatively reads TRBD1 or TRBD2 (5 bases each). The germline gives CDR1 SGHVS, CDR2 FNYEAQ. V was shortened by 5 bases and J by 2 bases, with 13 bases between the two germline ends. The CDR3 is 14 amino acids. The CDR3 DNA sequence: TGTGCCAGCAGCCCCGGGACGAATGCCTACGAGCAGTACTTC. It is translated as CASSPGTNAYEQYF.

The chain employs TRBV7-8 and TRBJ2-6; D unresolved. CDR3 length: 16 residues. V shed 1 base and J shed 4 bases, with 11 bases lying between them. Germline values: CDR1 SGHVS, CDR2 FQNEAQ. CDR3 nucleotides: TGTGCCAGCAGCTTAGTTGGGTTCGAAGGGGCCAACGTCCTGACTTTC. Amino acids: CASSLVGFEGANVLTF.

V usage is TRBV5-4 and J usage is TRBJ2-7; possible D gene TRBD1, 6 bases. The CDR3 consists of 15 residues. V dropped 4 bases and J dropped 7 bases, with 21 bases sitting between them. From germline, CDR1 is SGHNT and CDR2 YYREEE (reference sequence). CDR3 loop: CASSDNIQGFGEQYF. The CDR3 DNA follows: TGTGCCAGCAGCGATAACATACAGGGCTTCGGTGAGCAGTACTTC. The variable domain in full, with the rest retrieved from reference TRBV5-4 and TRBJ2-7, is ETGVTQSPTHLIKTRGQQVTLRCSSQSGHNTVSWYQQALGQGPQFIFQYYREEENGRGNFPPRFSGLQFPNYSSELNVNALELDDSALYLCASSDNIQGFGEQYFGPGTRLTVT.

The genes are TRBV9 and TRBJ1-4; possible D gene TRBD1, 5 bases. Trimming removed 4 bases at V and 6 bases at J, with 10 bases between. Per the germline V gene, CDR1 is SGDLS and CDR2 is YYNGEE. The CDR3 runs to 13 residues. As DNA, the CDR3 is TGTGCCAGCAGCCCTGACAGCGATGAAAAACTGTTTTTT. The encoded protein is CASSPDSDEKLFF.

To note about this clone: Other DNA sequences within the sample encode an identical CDR3. The chain has TRBV7-9 and TRBJ2-7; a possible D gene is TRBD2 (5 bases). Germline V gene sequence: CDR1 SEHNR, CDR2 FQNEAQ (reference sequence). V gave up 6 bases and J gave up 0 bases, with 9 bases separating them. The CDR3 runs to 13 residues. Here the CDR3 DNA reads TGTGCCAGCAGTTCCACTAGCTCCTACGAGCAGTACTTC. It is translated as CASSSTSSYEQYF.

This chain links TRBV25-1 with TRBJ1-2; the D is unclear. The V end was cut by 6 bases, the J end by 0 bases, with 2 bases between. Germline V lookup: CDR1 MGHDK, CDR2 SYGVNS. The CDR3 is 11 amino acids. The CDR3: CASSSNYGYTF. In DNA form, the CDR3 reads TGTGCCAGCAGCTCTAACTATGGCTACACCTTC.

The chain is built from TRBV27 and TRBJ2-6, with 8 bases matching TRBD1. Germline V gives CDR1 MNHEY, CDR2 SMNVEV (reference sequence). CDR3 length: 20 residues. Trimming cost V 3 bases and J 6 bases; bases outside gene matches: 19. CDR3 in amino acids: CASSFIGQGWFKALANVLTF. In nucleotides, the CDR3 is TGTGCCAGCAGTTTCATTGGACAGGGATGGTTCAAAGCCTTGGCCAACGTCCTGACTTTC. The complete variable domain, with remaining parts taken from reference TRBV27 and TRBJ2-6, reads EAQVTQNPRYLITVTGKKLTVTCSQNMNHEYMSWYRQDPGLGLRQIYYSMNVEVTDKGDVPEGYKVSRKEKRNFPLILESPSPNQTSLYFCASSFIGQGWFKALANVLTFGAGSRLTVL.

This sequence joins TRBV7-8 and TRBJ2-3; 13 bases align to TRBD2. The CDR3 is made up of 17 amino acids. The germline V gene encodes CDR1 SGHVS and CDR2 FQNEAQ. The J segment lost 2 bases and the V segment lost 5 bases, leaving 7 bases of the junction unmatched. This CDR3 reads CASSALLAGGATDTQYF. The CDR3 nucleotides read TGTGCCAGCAGCGCCCTACTAGCGGGGGGGGCCACAGATACGCAGTATTTT.

This chain uses TRBV9 with TRBJ1-3; D remains ambiguous. CDR3 size: 14 residues. Germline V gene lookup returns CDR1 SGDLS and CDR2 YYNGEE. Deletions cut 7 bases from V and 0 bases from J, with 11 bases between. Written as DNA, the CDR3 is TGTGCCAGCCGTGCAGCCACCTCTGGAAACACCATATATTTT. It encodes CASRAATSGNTIYF.

A note on this clone: Other DNA sequences within the sample encode an identical CDR3. This chain links TRBV28 with TRBJ2-7; D gene unclear. Germline assignment: CDR1 MDHEN and CDR2 SYDVKM. Trimming cost V 3 bases and J 0 bases, with 9 bases left between them. The CDR3 extends over 14 amino acids. DNA of the CDR3: TGTGCCAGCAGTTTCTTGCAGAGCTCCTACGAGCAGTACTTC. Amino acids: CASSFLQSSYEQYF.

V is TRBV4-3 and J is TRBJ2-7, with D possibly called TRBD1 or TRBD2 (6 bases each). V lost 3 bases to trimming and J lost 5 bases, with 11 bases between them. Germline V gene sequence: CDR1 LGHNA, CDR2 YSLEER. This CDR3 is 13 amino acids long. The CDR3 loop reads CASSQVGGNEQYF. The CDR3 bases are TGCGCCAGCAGCCAGGTGGGGGGCAACGAGCAGTACTTC.

The genes are TRBV19 and TRBJ1-2; no firm D call. The CDR3 is 16 amino acids. Trimming shortened V by 1 base and J by 2 bases, and 14 bases separated the two germline ends. The germline V gene has CDR1 LNHDA and CDR2 SQIVND (reference sequence). This CDR3 is CASSIARGTRNYGYTF. DNA for the CDR3: TGTGCCAGTAGTATAGCGCGAGGTACCAGAAACTATGGCTACACCTTC.

The CDR3 here is CASSWGAAAGELFF. The CDR3 nucleotides are TGTGCCAGCAGTTGGGGAGCGGCTGCCGGGGAGCTGTTTTTT. The V gene is TRBV6-6, the J gene TRBJ2-2; the D gene is possibly TRBD2 (5 bases). V dropped 4 bases and J dropped 6 bases, with 12 bases sitting between them. Germline-derived CDR1 and CDR2 are MNHNY and SVGAGI (reference sequence). There are 14 residues in the CDR3.

The chain employs TRBV14 and TRBJ2-6, with 9 nucleotides matching TRBD1. Trimming removed 3 bases from V and 3 bases from J; junction bases left unmatched: 12. Looked up from germline, CDR1 is SGHDN and CDR2 is FVKESK. The CDR3 loop spans 19 amino acids. Here the CDR3 DNA reads TGTGCCAGCAGCCATTTTCCGGGACAGGGTCGTAATGGGGCCAACGTCCTGACTTTC. Translated, it gives CASSHFPGQGRNGANVLTF.

The chain couples TRBV2 to TRBJ2-7; TRBD1 agrees at 7 bases. CDR1 and CDR2 from the germline V gene are SNHLY and FYNNEI. V lost 4 bases to trimming and J lost 2 bases; unmatched junction nucleotides: 11. This CDR3 contains 16 residues. The CDR3 protein is CASSVGQLILPYEQYF. DNA of the CDR3: TGTGCCAGCAGTGTGGGACAGCTAATATTACCCTACGAGCAGTACTTC.

The chain recombines TRBV27 with TRBJ2-7, with 9 bases matching TRBD2. Trimming took 6 bases from V and 2 from J; bases not matched to a gene: 5. Per the germline V gene, CDR1 is MNHEY and CDR2 is SMNVEV (reference sequence). This CDR3 has 14 residues. CDR3 sequence (DNA): TGTGCCAGCAGATTAGCGGGAGACCCCTACGAGCAGTACTTC. Translating gives CASRLAGDPYEQYF.

V and J are TRBV18 and TRBJ1-2, with 8 bases fitting TRBD1. V shed 5 bases, J shed 5 bases, and the junction held 10 bases outside the gene matches. The CDR3 is made up of 15 amino acids. CDR1 and CDR2 (germline): KGHSH, LQKENI. CDR3 protein: CASSEDAGGIYGYTF. CDR3 sequence (DNA): TGTGCCAGCTCAGAAGACGCAGGGGGCATTTATGGCTACACCTTC.

The rearrangement joins TRBV7-9 to TRBJ2-5; 8 nucleotides match TRBD1. Germline CDR1 and CDR2: SEHNR and FQNEAQ (reference sequence). The CDR3 consists of 16 residues. The V and J ends lost 5 bases and 5 bases, in that order; junction bases with no gene match: 13. The CDR3 region is CASSPPGGAEAETQYF. The CDR3 coding sequence is TGTGCCAGCAGCCCCCCAGGGGGCGCGGAAGCTGAGACCCAGTACTTC.

Points on this clone: Additional DNA sequences in this sample encode the identical CDR3. This chain joins TRBV4-1 and TRBJ2-7; tentative D call: TRBD1 (5 bases). Trimming shortened V by 0 bases and J by 0 bases, and 6 bases separated the two germline ends. Germline loops: CDR1 MGHRA, CDR2 YSYEKL. The CDR3 runs 14 residues. CDR3 coding DNA: TGCGCCAGCAGCCAAGACAGGGTCTCCTACGAGCAGTACTTC. This encodes CASSQDRVSYEQYF.